The sequence of this T cell receptor beta chain was determined in a study of monozygotic twins with inflammatory bowel disease. As regards this clonotype: What it binds is not known.

Germline CDR1 and CDR2: SGHRS and YFSETQ. CDR3 length: 12 residues. Added by template switching were UMIs that each held a 6-nucleotide sample barcode. Both the TCRalpha cDNA and the TCRbeta cDNA were taken through two nested PCRs, lasting around 15 and 10 cycles. Reprocessing the 5' RACE reads, TCRdb reports a single entry for every CDR3 protein and omits DNA. The data include 90,000 to 110,000 distinct CDR3 sequences; the top ten clones carry 9.5% to 15%. Study results and limitations: Evidence failed to back one strong IBD-linked signal or clonotype. Comparison of concordant versus discordant twins revealed no difference in repertoire similarity, possibly due to limited power.

The rearrangement links TRBV5-1 to TRBJ2-5. The sequenced material came from blood. The sequence derives from a human donor with ulcerative colitis or Crohn's disease, or a healthy co-twin of an affected twin (not recorded which). CDR3 protein: CASSFYQETQYF.